Listed below are T cell receptor beta chains from one sample, sequenced in a study of T cell changes during pregnancy in multiple sclerosis. Clones were sequenced by immunoSEQ multiplex PCR, and TCRdb holds only the in-frame ones, with some missing. The sample holds some 70,000 clones; roughly 90% are singletons and the top ten take around 0.27%. The sequencing here drew on CD4+ T cells from peripheral blood mononuclear cells, taken in the third trimester of pregnancy. These receptors came from a female donor in good health, enrolled as a control in a pregnancy study. The CDR3 runs from the conserved cysteine through the conserved F or W. The order of the fields is D gene, J gene, CDR3 length, clone size, V gene, CDR3 DNA, CDR3 protein. The D gene is left open where the match is weak. Not all rows give a size; the values are once, few, many and, for expanded clones, a class.

D: .; J: TRBJ1-5; length: 13; size: .; V: TRBV6-1; DNA: TGTGCCAGCCTTACAGGTCTCGATCAGCCCCAGCATTTT; CDR3: CASLTGLDQPQHF
D: TRBD2; J: TRBJ2-3; length: 16; size: .; V: TRBV7-2; DNA: TGTGCCAGCAGCTTAGCACTAGCGGGGGGCACAGATACGCAGTATTTT; CDR3: CASSLALAGGTDTQYF
D: TRBD1; J: TRBJ2-7; length: 15; size: .; V: TRBV27; DNA: TGTGCCAGCAGGGGCCGGGACAGGGGGCTCTACGAGCAGTACTTC; CDR3: CASRGRDRGLYEQYF
D: .; J: TRBJ1-5; length: 13; size: .; V: TRBV30; DNA: TGTGCCTGGAGTGCCCTAGGCAATCAGCCCCAGCATTTT; CDR3: CAWSALGNQPQHF
D: TRBD1; J: TRBJ1-5; length: 16; size: .; V: TRBV7-8; DNA: TGTGCCAGCAGCTTAGCCACAGGGGGGGGTTATCAGCCCCAGCATTTT; CDR3: CASSLATGGGYQPQHF
D: .; J: TRBJ1-1; length: 14; size: .; V: TRBV19; DNA: TGTGCCAGTAGTATAGGCCCCGGGTCGGTTGAAGCTTTCTTT; CDR3: CASSIGPGSVEAFF
D: .; J: TRBJ2-5; length: 15; size: .; V: TRBV5-4; DNA: TGTGCCAGCAGCCTCCCGACAGGTGCTCAAGAGACCCAGTACTTC; CDR3: CASSLPTGAQETQYF
D: .; J: TRBJ2-4; length: 16; size: once; V: TRBV6-6; DNA: TGTGCCAGCAGCCAACTGACTAGGCAGGGCAAAAACATTCAGTACTTC; CDR3: CASSQLTRQGKNIQYF
D: .; J: TRBJ2-1; length: 15; size: .; V: TRBV6-1; DNA: TGTGCCAGCAGTGAAATGTCGAGCTCCTACAATGAGCAGTTCTTC; CDR3: CASSEMSSSYNEQFF
D: .; J: TRBJ1-1; length: 15; size: .; V: TRBV7-6; DNA: TGTGCCAGCAGCCCGTTACAGGGAATGAACACTGAAGCTTTCTTT; CDR3: CASSPLQGMNTEAFF
D: TRBD2; J: TRBJ2-5; length: 17; size: .; V: TRBV5-4; DNA: TGTGCCAGCAGCTTGGTACTAGCGGGGGGGCTTGCGGAGACCCAGTACTTC; CDR3: CASSLVLAGGLAETQYF
D: TRBD2; J: TRBJ2-2; length: 16; size: .; V: TRBV7-2; DNA: TGTGCCAGCAGCTCCCTAGCGGGGGCGCTCACCGGGGAGCTGTTTTTT; CDR3: CASSSLAGALTGELFF
D: TRBD1; J: TRBJ2-7; length: 15; size: .; V: TRBV7-2; DNA: TGTGCCAGCAGCCACGGGACAGGGGGCCCTTGGGAGCAGTACTTC; CDR3: CASSHGTGGPWEQYF
D: .; J: TRBJ1-2; length: 15; size: .; V: TRBV12-2; DNA: TGTGCAAGTCGCCTCAGGGTTACGACTAACTATGGCTACACCTTC; CDR3: CASRLRVTTNYGYTF
D: TRBD1; J: TRBJ2-7; length: 15; size: .; V: TRBV4-1; DNA: TGCGCCAGCAGCCAAAGGTCCGGACAGGAGACCCTTCAGTACTTC; CDR3: CASSQRSGQETLQYF
D: .; J: TRBJ2-5; length: 14; size: .; V: TRBV5-1; DNA: TGCGCCAGCAGCATTTACACCTACCAAGAGACCCAGTACTTC; CDR3: CASSIYTYQETQYF
D: .; J: TRBJ1-1; length: 14; size: once; V: TRBV6-4; DNA: TGTGCCAGCAGAGAGCAGGGTGCCCTGGATGAAGCTTTCTTT; CDR3: CASREQGALDEAFF
D: .; J: TRBJ2-1; length: 15; size: .; V: TRBV7-2; DNA: TGTGCCAGCGGCTCAGGTTTAATTTCCTACAATGAGCAGTTCTTC; CDR3: CASGSGLISYNEQFF
D: .; J: TRBJ1-2; length: 14; size: .; V: TRBV4-3; DNA: TGCGCCAGCAGCCGGGGGGGGTCCAACTATGGCTACACCTTC; CDR3: CASSRGGSNYGYTF